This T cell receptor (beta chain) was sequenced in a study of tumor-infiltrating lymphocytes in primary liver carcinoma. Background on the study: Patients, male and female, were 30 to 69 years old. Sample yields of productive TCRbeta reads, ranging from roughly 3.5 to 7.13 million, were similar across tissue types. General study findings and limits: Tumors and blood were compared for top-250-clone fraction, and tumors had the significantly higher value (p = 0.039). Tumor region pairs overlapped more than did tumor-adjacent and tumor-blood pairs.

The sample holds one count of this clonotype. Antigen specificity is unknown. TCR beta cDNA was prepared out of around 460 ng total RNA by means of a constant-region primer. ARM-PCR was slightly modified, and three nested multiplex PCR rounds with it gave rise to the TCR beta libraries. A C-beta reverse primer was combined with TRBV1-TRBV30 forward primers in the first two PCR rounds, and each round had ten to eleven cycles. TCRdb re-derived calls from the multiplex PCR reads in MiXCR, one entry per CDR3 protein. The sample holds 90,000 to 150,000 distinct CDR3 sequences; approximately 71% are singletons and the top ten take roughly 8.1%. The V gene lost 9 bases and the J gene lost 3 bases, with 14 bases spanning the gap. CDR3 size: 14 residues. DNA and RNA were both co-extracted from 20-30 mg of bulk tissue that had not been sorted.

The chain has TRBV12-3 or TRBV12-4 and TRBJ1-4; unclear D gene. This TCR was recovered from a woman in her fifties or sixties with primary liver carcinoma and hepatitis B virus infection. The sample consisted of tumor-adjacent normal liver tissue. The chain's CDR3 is CASSRNLANEKLFF. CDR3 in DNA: TGTGCCAGTAGTCGCAACCTTGCTAATGAAAAACTGTTTTTT.